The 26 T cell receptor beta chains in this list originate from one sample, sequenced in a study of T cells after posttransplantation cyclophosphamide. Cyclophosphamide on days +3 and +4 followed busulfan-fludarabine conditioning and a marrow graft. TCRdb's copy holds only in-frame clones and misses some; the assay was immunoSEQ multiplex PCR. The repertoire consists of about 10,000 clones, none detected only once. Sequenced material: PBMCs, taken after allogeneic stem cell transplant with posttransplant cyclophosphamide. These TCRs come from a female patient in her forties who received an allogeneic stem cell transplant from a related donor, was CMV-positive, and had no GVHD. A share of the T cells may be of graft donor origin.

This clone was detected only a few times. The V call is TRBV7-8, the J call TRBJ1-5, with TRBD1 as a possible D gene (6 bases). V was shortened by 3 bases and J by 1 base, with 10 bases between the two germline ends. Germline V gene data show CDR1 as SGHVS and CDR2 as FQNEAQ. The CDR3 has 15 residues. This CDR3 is CASSLGQGSNQPQHF. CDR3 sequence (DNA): TGTGCCAGCAGCTTGGGACAAGGAAGCAATCAGCCCCAGCATTTT.

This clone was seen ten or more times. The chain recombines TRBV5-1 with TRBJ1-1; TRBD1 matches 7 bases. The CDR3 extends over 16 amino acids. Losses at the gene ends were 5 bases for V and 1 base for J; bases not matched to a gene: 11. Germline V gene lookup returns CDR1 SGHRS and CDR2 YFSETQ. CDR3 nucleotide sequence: TGCGCCAGCAGTCTGGGGGGCACAGGGGCGAACACTGAAGCTTTCTTT. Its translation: CASSLGGTGANTEAFF.

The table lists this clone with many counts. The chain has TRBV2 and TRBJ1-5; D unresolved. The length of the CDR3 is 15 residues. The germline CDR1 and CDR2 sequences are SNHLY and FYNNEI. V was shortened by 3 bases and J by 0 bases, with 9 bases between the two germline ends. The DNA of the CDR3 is TGTGCCAGCAGTGACCTCCGGGGTAGCAATCAGCCCCAGCATTTT. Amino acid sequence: CASSDLRGSNQPQHF.

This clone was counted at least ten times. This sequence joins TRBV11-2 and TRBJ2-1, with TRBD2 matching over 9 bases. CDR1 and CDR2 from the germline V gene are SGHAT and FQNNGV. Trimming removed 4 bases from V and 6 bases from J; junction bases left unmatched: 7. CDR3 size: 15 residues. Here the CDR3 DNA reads TGTGCCAGCAGCTCCCTAGCGGGGAGCTTCAATGAGCAGTTCTTC. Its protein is CASSSLAGSFNEQFF.

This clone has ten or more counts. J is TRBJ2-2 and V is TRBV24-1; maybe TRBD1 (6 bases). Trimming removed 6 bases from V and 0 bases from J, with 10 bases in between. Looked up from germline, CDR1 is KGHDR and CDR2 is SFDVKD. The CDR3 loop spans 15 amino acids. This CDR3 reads CATSPSGANTGELFF. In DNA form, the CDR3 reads TGTGCCACCAGTCCGTCAGGGGCGAACACCGGGGAGCTGTTTTTT.

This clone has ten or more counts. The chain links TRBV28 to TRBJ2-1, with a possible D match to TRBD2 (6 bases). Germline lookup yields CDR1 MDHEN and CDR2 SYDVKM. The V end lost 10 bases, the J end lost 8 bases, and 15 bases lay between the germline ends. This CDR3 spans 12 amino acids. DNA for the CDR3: TGTGCCATCACCGGGACTCTCGATGAGCAGTTCTTC. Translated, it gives CAITGTLDEQFF. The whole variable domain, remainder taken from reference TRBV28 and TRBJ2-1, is DVKVTQSSRYLVKRTGEKVFLECVQDMDHENMFWYRQDPGLGLRLIYFSYDVKMKEKGDIPEGYSVSREKKERFSLILESASTNQTSMYLCAITGTLDEQFFGPGTRLTVL.

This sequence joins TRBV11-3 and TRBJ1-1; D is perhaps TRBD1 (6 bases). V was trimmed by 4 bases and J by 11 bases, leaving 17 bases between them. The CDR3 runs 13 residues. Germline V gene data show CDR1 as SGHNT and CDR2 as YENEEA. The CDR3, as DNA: TGTGCCAGCAGCTCCCGCTCAACAGGGTGGGCTTTCTTT. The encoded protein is CASSSRSTGWAFF.

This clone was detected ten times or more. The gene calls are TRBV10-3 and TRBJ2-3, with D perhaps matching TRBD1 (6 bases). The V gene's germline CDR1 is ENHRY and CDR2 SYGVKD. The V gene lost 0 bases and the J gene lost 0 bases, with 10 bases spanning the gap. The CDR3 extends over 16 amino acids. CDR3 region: CAISESAGASTDTQYF. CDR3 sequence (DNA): TGTGCCATCAGTGAGTCCGCAGGGGCTAGCACAGATACGCAGTATTTT.

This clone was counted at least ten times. This CDR3 reads CASSYIRTGAYEQYF. CDR3 nucleotide sequence: TGTGCCAGCAGCTATATTCGGACAGGAGCTTACGAGCAGTACTTC. The V call is TRBV5-4, the J call TRBJ2-7, with 7 bases that match TRBD1. This CDR3 comprises 15 residues. CDR1 and CDR2 (germline): SGHNT, YYREEE (reference sequence). The ends lost 3 bases at V and 4 bases at J; junction bases unmatched: 10.

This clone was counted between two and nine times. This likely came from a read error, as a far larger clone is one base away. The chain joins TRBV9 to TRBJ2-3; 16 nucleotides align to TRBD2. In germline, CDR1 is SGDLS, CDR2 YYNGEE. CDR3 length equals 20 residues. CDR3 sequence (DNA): TGTGCCAGCAGCGTAGGGGGACTAGCGGGGGGGCCGTTATCGCCAGATCCGCAGTATTTT. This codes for CASSVGGLAGGPLSPDPQYF.

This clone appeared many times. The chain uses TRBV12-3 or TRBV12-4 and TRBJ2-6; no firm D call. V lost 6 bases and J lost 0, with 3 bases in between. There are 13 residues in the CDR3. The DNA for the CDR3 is TGTGCCAGCAGGCGCTCTGGGGCCAACGTCCTGACTTTC. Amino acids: CASRRSGANVLTF.

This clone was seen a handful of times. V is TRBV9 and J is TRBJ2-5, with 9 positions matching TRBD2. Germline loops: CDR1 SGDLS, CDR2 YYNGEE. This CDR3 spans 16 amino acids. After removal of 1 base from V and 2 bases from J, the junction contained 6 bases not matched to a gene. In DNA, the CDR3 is TGTGCCAGCAGCGTAAGGGGGCTAGCGGGGCAAGAGACCCAGTACTTC. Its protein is CASSVRGLAGQETQYF.

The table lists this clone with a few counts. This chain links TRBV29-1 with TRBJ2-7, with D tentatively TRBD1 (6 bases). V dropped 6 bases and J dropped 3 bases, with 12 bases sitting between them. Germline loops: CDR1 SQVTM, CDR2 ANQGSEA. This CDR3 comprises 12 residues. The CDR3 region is CSVQDSYYEQYF. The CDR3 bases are TGCAGCGTCCAGGACAGTTACTACGAGCAGTACTTC.

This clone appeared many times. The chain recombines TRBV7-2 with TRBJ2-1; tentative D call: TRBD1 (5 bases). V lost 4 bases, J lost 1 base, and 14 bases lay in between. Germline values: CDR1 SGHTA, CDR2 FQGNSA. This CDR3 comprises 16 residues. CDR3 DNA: TGTGCCAGCAGCTCCGCATTTAGACAGTCCTACAATGAGCAGTTCTTC. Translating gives CASSSAFRQSYNEQFF. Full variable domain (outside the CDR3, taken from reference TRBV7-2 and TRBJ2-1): GAGVSQSPSNKVTEKGKDVELRCDPISGHTALYWYRQSLGQGLEFLIYFQGNSAPDKSGLPSDRFSAERTGGSVSTLTIQRTQQEDSAVYLCASSSAFRQSYNEQFFGPGTRLTVL.

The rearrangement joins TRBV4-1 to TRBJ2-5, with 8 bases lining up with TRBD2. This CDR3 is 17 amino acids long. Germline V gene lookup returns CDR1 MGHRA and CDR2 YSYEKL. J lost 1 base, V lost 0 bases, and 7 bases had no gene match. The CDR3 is CASSQDFSGALQETQYF. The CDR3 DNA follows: TGCGCCAGCAGCCAAGATTTTAGCGGGGCCCTCCAAGAGACCCAGTACTTC.

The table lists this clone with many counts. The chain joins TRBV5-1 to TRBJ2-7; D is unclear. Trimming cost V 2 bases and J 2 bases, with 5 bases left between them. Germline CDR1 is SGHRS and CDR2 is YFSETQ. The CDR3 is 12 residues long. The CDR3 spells CASSFHAYEQYF. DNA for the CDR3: TGCGCCAGCAGCTTTCATGCCTACGAGCAGTACTTC.

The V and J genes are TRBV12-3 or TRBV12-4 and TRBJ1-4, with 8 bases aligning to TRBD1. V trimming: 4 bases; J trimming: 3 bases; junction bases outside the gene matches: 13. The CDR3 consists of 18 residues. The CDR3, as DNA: TGTGCCAGCAGTTCTAAACGACAGGGGAGGCCCGCTAATGAAAAACTGTTTTTT. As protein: CASSSKRQGRPANEKLFF.

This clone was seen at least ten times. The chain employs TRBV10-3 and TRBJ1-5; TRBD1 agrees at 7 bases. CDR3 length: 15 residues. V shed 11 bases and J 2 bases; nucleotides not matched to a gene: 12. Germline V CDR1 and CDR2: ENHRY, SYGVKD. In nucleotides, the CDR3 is TGTGCCTCCCGCGGGGACAGATCCCGCAATCAGCCCCAGCATTTT. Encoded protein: CASRGDRSRNQPQHF.

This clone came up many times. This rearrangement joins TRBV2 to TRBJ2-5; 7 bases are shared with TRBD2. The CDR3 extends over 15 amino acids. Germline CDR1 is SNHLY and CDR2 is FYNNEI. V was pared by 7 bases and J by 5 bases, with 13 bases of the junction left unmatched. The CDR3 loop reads CASTARWGGWETQYF. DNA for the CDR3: TGTGCCAGCACCGCTAGGTGGGGGGGGTGGGAGACCCAGTACTTC.

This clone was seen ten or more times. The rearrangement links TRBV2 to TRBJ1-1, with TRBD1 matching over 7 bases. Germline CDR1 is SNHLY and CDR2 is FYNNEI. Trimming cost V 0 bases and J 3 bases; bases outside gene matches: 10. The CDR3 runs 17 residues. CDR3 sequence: CASSEALGQTLYTEAFF. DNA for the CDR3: TGTGCCAGCAGTGAAGCTCTGGGACAGACCTTGTACACTGAAGCTTTCTTT.

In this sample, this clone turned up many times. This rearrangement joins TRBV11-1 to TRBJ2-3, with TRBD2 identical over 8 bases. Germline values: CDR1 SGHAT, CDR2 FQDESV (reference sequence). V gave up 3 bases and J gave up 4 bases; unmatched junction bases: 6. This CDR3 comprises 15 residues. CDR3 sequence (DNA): TGTGCCAGCAGCTTGAGGGGACTAGTATCAGATACGCAGTATTTT. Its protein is CASSLRGLVSDTQYF.

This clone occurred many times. Here the CDR3 reads CASSSQRDTQYF. The DNA for the CDR3 is TGTGCCAGCAGTTCCCAGAGGGATACGCAGTATTTT. This rearrangement joins TRBV12-3 or TRBV12-4 to TRBJ2-3; D is undetermined. CDR3 size: 12 residues. V lost 4 bases and J 6 bases, leaving 8 bases between the germline ends.

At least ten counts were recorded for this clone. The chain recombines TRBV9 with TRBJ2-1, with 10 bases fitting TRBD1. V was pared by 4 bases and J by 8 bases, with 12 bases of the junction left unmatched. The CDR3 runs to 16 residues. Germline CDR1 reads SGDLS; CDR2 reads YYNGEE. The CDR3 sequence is CASSLPGQGLLDEQFF. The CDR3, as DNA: TGTGCCAGCAGCTTACCGGGACAGGGGTTATTAGATGAGCAGTTCTTC.

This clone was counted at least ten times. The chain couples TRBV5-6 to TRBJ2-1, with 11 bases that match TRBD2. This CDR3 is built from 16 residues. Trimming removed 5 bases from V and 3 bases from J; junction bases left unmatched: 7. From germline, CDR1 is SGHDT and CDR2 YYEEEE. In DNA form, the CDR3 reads TGTGCCAGCAGTGTCCCTAGCGGGGGGATCTACAATGAGCAGTTCTTC. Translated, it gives CASSVPSGGIYNEQFF.

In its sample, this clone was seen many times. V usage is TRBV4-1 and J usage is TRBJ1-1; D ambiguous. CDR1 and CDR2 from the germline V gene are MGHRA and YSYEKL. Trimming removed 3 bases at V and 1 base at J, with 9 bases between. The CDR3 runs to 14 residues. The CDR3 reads CASSQRRANTEAFF. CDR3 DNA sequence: TGCGCCAGCAGCCAGAGAAGGGCGAACACTGAAGCTTTCTTT.

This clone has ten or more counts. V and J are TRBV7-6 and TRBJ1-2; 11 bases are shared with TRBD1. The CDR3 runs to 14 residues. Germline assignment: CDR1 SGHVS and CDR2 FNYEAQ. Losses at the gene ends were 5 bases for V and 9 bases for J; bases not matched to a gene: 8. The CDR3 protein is CASSAGQGALSYTF. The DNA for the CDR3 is TGTGCCAGCAGCGCCGGACAGGGGGCCCTCAGCTACACCTTC.